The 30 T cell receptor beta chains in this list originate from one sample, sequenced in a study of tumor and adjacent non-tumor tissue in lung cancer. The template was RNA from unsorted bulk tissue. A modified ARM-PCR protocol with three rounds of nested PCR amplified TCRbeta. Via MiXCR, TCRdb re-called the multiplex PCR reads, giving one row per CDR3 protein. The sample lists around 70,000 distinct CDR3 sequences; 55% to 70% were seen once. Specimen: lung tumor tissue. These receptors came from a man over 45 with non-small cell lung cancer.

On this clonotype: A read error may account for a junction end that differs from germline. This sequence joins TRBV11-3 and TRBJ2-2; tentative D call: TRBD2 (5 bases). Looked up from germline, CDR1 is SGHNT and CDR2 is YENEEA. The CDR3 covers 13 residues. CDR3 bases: TGTGCCAGCAGTAGCGCGAACACCGGGGAGTTGTTTTTT. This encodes CASSSANTGELFF.

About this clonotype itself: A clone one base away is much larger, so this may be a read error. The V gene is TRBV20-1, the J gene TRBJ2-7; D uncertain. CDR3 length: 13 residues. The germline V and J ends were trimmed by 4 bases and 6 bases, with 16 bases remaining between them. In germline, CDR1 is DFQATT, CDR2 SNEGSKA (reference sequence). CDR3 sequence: CSANRARPGEQYF. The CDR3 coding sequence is TGCAGTGCTAACCGGGCAAGACCTGGCGAGCAGTACTTC.

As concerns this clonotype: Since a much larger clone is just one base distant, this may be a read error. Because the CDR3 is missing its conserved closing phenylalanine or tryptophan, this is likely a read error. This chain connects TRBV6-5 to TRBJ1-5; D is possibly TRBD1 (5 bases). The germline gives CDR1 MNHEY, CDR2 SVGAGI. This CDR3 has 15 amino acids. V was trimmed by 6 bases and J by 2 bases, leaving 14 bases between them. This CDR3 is CASRPGTLGNQPQHL. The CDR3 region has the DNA TGTGCCAGCAGACCCGGGACCCTCGGCAATCAGCCCCAGCATTTA.

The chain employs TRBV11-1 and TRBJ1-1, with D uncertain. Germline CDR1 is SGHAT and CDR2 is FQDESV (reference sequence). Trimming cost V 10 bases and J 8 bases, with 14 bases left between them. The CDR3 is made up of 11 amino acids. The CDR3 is CAMSLPGEAFF. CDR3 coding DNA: TGTGCCATGAGCTTACCAGGAGAAGCTTTCTTT.

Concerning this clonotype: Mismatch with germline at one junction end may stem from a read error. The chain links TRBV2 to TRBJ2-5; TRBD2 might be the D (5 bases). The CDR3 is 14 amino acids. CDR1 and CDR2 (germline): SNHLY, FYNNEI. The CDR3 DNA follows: TGTGACAGCAAGGAGCGTAAAGCGGAAGAGACCCAGTACTTC. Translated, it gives CDSKERKAEETQYF.

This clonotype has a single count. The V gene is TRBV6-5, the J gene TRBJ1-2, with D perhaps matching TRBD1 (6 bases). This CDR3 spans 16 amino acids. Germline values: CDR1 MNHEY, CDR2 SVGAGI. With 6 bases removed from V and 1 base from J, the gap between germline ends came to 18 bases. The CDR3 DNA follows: TGTGCCAGCAGAAACTTGACGGGGACATATAACTATGGCTACACCTTC. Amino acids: CASRNLTGTYNYGYTF.

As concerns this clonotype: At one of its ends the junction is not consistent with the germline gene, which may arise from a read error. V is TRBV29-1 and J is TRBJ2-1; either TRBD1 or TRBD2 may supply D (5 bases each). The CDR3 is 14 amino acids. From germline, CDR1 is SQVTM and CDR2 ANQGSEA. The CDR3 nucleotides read TGCAGCGTTCTCACCAGGGAGTCCTACAATGAGCAATTCTTC. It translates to CSVLTRESYNEQFF.

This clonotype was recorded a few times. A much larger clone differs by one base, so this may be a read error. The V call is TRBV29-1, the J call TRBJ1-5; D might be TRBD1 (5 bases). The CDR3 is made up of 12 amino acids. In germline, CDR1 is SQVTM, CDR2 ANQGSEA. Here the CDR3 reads CGAPGGDQPQHF. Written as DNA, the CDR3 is TGCGGCGCGCCCGGGGGGGATCAGCCCCAGCATTTT.

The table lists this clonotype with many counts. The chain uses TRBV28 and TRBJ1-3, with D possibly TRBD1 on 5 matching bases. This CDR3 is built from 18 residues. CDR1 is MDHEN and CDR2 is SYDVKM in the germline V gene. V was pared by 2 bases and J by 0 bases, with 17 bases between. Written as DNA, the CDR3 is TGTGCCAGCAGTTTAAGCGGGACTTTTTTTAGCTCTGGAAACACCATATATTTT. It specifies CASSLSGTFFSSGNTIYF.

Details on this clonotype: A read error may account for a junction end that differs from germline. CDR3 coding DNA: TGTGCCTGCAGTAGTGGACATGTTTTGTCCTACGAGCAGTACTTC. Amino acids: CACSSGHVLSYEQYF. The V gene is TRBV11-2, the J gene TRBJ2-7, with a possible D match to TRBD1 (5 bases). This CDR3 comprises 15 residues. The V gene's germline CDR1 is SGHAT and CDR2 FQNNGV.

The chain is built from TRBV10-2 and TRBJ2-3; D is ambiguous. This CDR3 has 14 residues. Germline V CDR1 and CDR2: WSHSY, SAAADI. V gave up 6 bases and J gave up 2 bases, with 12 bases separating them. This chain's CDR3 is CASRSDPSTDTQYF. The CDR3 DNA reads TGCGCCAGCAGATCGGACCCTTCCACAGATACGCAGTATTTT.

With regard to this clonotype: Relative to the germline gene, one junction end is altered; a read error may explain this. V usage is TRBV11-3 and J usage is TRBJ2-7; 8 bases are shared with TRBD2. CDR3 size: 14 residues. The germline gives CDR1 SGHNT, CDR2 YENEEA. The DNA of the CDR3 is TGTGCCAGCAGCCCGGATAGCGGGACCTACGGGCAGTGCTTC. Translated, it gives CASSPDSGTYGQCF.

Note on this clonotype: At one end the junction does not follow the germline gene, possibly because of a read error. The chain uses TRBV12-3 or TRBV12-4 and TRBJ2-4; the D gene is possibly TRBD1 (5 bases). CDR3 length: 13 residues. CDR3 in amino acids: CASSRTWQNTQYF. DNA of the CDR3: TGTGCCAGCAGTCGGACATGGCAAAACACTCAGTACTTC.

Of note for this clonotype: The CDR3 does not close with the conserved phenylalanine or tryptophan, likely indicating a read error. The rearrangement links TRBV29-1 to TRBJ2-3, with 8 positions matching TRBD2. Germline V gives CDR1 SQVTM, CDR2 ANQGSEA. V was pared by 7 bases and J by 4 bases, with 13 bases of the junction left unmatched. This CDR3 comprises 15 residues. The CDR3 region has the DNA TGCAGCGATGTGAAGCGGGAGACGTTTCCAGATACGCAGTATCTT. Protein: CSDVKRETFPDTQYL.

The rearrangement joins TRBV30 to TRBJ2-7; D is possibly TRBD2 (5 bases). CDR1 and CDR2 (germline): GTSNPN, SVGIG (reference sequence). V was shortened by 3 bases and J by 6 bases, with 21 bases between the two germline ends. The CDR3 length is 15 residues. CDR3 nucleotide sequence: TGTGCCTGGAGCCAACCAGGAGCGAGAGGGCCCGAGCAGTACTTC. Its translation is CAWSQPGARGPEQYF.

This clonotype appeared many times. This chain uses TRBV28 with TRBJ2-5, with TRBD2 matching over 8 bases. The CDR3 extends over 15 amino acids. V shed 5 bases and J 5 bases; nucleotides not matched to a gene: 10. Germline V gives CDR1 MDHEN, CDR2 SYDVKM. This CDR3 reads CASSPRREERETQYF. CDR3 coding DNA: TGTGCCAGCAGTCCCCGGCGGGAGGAACGGGAGACCCAGTACTTC.

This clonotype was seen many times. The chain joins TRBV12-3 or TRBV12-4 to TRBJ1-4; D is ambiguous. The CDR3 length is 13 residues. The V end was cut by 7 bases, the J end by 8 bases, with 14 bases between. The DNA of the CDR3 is TGTGCCAGCAAAATCGAGGGAAGCGAAAAACTGTTTTTT. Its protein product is CASKIEGSEKLFF.

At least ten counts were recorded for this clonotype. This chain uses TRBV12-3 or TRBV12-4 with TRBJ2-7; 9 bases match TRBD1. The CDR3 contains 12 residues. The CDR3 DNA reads TGTGCAACCCGGGGACAGGGCTACGAGCAGTACTTC. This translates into CATRGQGYEQYF.

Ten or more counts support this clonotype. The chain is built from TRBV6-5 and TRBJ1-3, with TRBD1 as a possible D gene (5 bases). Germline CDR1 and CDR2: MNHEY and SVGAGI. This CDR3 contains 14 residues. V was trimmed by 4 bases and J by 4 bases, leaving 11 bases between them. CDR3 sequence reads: CASSSRGAGNTIYF. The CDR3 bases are TGTGCCAGCAGTTCCCGAGGGGCGGGAAACACCATATATTTT.

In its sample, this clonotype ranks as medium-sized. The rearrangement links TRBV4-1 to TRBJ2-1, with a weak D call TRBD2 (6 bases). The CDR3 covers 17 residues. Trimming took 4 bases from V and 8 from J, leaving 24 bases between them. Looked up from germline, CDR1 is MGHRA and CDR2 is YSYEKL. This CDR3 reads CASSLSETGGVLDEQFF. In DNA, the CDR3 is TGCGCCAGCAGCCTTTCGGAGACTGGAGGGGTATTAGATGAGCAGTTCTTC.

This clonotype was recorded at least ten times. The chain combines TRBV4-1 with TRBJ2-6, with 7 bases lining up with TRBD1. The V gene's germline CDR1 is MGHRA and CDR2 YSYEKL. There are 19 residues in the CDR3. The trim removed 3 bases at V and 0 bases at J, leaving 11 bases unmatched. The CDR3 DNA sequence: TGCGCCAGCAGCCAGGGAGACAGGGCCTCAATCTCTGGGGCCAACGTCCTGACTTTC. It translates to CASSQGDRASISGANVLTF.

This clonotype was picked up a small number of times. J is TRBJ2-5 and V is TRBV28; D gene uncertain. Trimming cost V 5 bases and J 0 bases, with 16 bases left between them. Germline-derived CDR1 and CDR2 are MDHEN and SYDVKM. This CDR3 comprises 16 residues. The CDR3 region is CASSPSPTWYQETQYF. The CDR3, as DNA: TGTGCCAGCAGTCCTTCCCCAACTTGGTACCAAGAGACCCAGTACTTC.

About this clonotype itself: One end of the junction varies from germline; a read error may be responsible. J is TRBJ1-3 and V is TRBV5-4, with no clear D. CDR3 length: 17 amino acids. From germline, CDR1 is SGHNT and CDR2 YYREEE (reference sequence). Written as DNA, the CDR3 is TGTGCCAGCAGCCTCATCCGGACTTTCTCCTCTGGAGACACCATATATTTT. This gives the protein CASSLIRTFSSGDTIYF.

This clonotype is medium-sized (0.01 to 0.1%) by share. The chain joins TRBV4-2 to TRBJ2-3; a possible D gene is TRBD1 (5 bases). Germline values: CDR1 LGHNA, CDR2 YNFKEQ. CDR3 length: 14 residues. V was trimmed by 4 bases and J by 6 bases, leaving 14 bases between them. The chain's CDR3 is CASSLGALADTQYF. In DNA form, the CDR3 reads TGTGCCAGCAGCCTAGGGGCCCTCGCGGATACGCAGTATTTT.

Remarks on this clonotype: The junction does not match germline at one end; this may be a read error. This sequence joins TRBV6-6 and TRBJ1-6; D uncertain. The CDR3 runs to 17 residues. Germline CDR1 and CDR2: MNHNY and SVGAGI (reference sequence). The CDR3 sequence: CSSSYDERSSYNTPLHF. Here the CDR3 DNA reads TGTTCCAGCAGTTACGATGAGAGGAGCTCCTATAATACACCCCTCCACTTT.

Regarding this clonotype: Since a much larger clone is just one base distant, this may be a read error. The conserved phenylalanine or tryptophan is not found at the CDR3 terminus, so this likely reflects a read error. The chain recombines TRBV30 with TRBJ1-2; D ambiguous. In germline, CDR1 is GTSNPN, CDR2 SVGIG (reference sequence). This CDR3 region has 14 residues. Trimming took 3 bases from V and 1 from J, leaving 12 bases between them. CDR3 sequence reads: CAWSVRANNYGYTL. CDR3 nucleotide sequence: TGTGCCTGGAGCGTTAGGGCGAATAACTATGGCTACACCTTA.

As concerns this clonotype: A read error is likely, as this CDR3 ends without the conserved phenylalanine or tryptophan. This CDR3 is CASNVGQGRRHYNEQFS. The CDR3 DNA reads TGTGCCAGCAATGTAGGACAGGGGCGGAGGCACTACAATGAGCAGTTCTCC. The chain carries TRBV12-3 or TRBV12-4 and TRBJ2-1; 9 bases match TRBD1. This CDR3 is 17 amino acids long. The V segment lost 7 bases and the J segment 3 bases; nucleotides outside the gene matches: 13.

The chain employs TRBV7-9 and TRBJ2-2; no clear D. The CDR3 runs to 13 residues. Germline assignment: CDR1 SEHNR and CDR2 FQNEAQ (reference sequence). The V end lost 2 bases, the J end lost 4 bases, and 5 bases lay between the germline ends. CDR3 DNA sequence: TGTGCCAGCAGCTTAATTATCACCGGGGAGCTGTTTTTT. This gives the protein CASSLIITGELFF. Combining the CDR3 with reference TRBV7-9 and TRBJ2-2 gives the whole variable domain DTGVSQNPRHKITKRGQNVTFRCDPISEHNRLYWYRQTLGQGPEFLTYFQNEAQLEKSRLLSDRFSAERPKGSFSTLEIQRTEQGDSAMYLCASSLIITGELFFGEGSRLTVL.

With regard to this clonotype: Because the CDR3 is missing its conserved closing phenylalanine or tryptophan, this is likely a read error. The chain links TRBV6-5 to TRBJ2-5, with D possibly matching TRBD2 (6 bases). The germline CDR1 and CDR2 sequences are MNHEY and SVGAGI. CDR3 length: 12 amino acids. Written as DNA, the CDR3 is TGTGCAAGTCGGGACTCACAAGAGACCCAGTACCTC. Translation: CASRDSQETQYL.

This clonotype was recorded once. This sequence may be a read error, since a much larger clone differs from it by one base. The CDR3: CASNGEGNTYNEQFF. In DNA form, the CDR3 reads TGTGCCAGCAATGGTGAAGGAAACACTTACAATGAGCAGTTCTTC. The genes are TRBV2 and TRBJ2-1, with D uncertain. CDR1 is SNHLY and CDR2 is FYNNEI in the germline V gene. The CDR3 has 15 residues. With 7 bases removed from V and 4 bases from J, the gap between germline ends came to 17 bases.